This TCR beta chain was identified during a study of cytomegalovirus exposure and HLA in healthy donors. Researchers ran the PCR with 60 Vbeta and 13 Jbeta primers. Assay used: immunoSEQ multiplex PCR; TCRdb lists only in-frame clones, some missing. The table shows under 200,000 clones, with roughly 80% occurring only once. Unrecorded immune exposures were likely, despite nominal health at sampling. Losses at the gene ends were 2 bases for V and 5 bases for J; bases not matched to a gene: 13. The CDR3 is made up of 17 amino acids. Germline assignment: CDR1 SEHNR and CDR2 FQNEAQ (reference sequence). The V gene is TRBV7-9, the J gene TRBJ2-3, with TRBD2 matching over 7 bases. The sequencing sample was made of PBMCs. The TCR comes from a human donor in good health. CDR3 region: CASSLLGEGPARDTQYF. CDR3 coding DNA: TGTGCCAGCAGCTTATTGGGGGAGGGCCCGGCTAGAGATACGCAGTATTTT.